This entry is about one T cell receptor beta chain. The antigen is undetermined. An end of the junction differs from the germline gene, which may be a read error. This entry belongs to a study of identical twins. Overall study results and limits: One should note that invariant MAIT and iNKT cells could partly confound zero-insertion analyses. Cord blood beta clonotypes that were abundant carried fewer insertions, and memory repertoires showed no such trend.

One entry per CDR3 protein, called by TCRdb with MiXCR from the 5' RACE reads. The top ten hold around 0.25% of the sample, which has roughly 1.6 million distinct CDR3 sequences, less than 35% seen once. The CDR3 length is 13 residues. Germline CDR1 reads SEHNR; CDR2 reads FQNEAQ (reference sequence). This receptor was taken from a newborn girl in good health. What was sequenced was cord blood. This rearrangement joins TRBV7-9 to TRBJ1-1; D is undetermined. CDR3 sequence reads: CASSPALKTEAFF. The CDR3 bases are TGTGCCAGCAGCCCGGCCCTGAAGACTGAAGCTTTCTTT.